What follows describes a single T cell receptor (beta chain). Generated by immunoSEQ multiplex PCR, the TCRdb table keeps only in-frame clones and is missing some. The repertoire holds 64,000 or so clones, with roughly 84% as singletons. CDR3 length: 18 amino acids. Germline CDR1 ENHRY, CDR2 SYGVKD. V lost 2 bases, J lost 0 bases, and 14 bases lay in between. The data derive from a study of OX40 agonist ivuxolimab in advanced cancers. The sequence came from an adult with an advanced solid tumor such as melanoma, head and neck, liver or kidney cancer. The sample here was CD4+ or CD8+ T cells sorted from blood, taken in a trial of the OX40 agonist ivuxolimab. This chain connects TRBV10-3 to TRBJ1-6; D ambiguous. The CDR3 bases are TGTGCCATCAGTGAGACGGGAAGCGCGAGCTCCTATAATTCACCCCTCCACTTT. Amino acid sequence: CAISETGSASSYNSPLHF.